This T cell receptor (beta chain) was documented in a study of vaccination and CD4 T cells after COVID-19. Across the whole study: SARS-CoV-2, HCoV-NL63, HCoV-OC43 and HCoV-229E supplied the overlapping spike peptides used to stimulate cells.

The Oncomine TCR Beta short-read assay sequenced DNA from cultured CD4+ T cells. TCRdb ran MiXCR on the PCR reads and lists one entry per CDR3 protein. The sample holds about 20,000 distinct CDR3 sequences, 45% to 55% seen once. Notes on this clonotype: What it recognizes is unknown.

Points from the study as a whole: A nonsignificant median increase from about 22 to 38 SARS-CoV-2-reactive clonotypes was observed.

The germline gives CDR1 SGHTA, CDR2 FQGTGA. The CDR3 is made up of 13 amino acids. V gave up 3 bases and J gave up 5 bases, with 8 bases separating them. Treatment of the sample: roughly 11-day PBMC culture with coronavirus spike peptide pools or control peptides (ViraFEST assay). ViraFEST used peptide pools to expand antigen-specific T cells before TCR sequencing. Dates of positive PCR ran from March to December 2020, before US Alpha, Beta and Delta variants. The chain combines TRBV7-3 with TRBJ2-1; D possibly corresponds to TRBD2 (5 bases). Source material: CD4+ T cells from blood, cultured in vitro. The clonotype originates from a human donor who had recovered from COVID-19. The CDR3 DNA reads as TGTGCCAGCAGCTTCGGGGTTAACAATGAGCAGTTCTTC. Translated, it gives CASSFGVNNEQFF.